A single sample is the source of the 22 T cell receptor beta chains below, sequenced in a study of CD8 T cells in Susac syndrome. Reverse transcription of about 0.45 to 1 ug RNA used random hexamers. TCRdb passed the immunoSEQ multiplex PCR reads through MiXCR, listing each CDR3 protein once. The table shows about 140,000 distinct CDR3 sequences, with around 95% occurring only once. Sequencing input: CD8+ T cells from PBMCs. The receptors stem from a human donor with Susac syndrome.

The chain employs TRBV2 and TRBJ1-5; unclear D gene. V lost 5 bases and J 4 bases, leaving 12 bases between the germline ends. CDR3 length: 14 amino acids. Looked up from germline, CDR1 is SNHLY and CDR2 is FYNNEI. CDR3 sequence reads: CASSLPGQNQPQHF. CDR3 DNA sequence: TGTGCCAGCAGTCTTCCGGGTCAGAATCAGCCCCAGCATTTT.

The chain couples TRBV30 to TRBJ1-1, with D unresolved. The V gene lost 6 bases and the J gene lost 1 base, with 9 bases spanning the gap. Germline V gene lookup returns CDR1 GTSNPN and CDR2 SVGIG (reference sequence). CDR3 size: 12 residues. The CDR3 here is CACRGWNTEAFF. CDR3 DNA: TGTGCCTGTCGAGGTTGGAACACTGAAGCTTTCTTT.

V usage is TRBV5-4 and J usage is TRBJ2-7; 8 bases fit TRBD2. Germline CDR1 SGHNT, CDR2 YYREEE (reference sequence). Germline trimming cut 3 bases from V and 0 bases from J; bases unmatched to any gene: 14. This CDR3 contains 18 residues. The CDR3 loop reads CASSWGTSGPGHSYEQYF. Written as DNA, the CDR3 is TGTGCCAGCAGCTGGGGAACTAGCGGCCCCGGGCACTCCTACGAGCAGTACTTC.

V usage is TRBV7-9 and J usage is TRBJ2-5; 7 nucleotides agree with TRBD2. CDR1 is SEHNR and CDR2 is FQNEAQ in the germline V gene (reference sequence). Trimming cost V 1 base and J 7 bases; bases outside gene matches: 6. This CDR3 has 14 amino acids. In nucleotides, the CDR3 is TGTGCCAGCAGCTTAGGACGCGGGGAGGGGACCCAGTACTTC. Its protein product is CASSLGRGEGTQYF. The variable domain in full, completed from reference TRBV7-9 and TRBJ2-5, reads DTGVSQNPRHKITKRGQNVTFRCDPISEHNRLYWYRQTLGQGPEFLTYFQNEAQLEKSRLLSDRFSAERPKGSFSTLEIQRTEQGDSAMYLCASSLGRGEGTQYFGPGTRLLVL.

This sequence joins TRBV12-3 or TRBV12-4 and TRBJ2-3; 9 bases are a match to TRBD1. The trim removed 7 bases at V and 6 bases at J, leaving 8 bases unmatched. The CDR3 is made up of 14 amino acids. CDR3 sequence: CASTMTGGGDTQYF. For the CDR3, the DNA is TGTGCCAGCACCATGACAGGGGGAGGGGATACGCAGTATTTT.

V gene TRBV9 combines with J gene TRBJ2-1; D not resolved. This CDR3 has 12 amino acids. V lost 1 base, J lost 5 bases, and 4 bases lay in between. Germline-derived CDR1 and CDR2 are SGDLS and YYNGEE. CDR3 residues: CASSVMNNEQFF. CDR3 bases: TGTGCCAGCAGCGTAATGAACAATGAGCAGTTCTTC.

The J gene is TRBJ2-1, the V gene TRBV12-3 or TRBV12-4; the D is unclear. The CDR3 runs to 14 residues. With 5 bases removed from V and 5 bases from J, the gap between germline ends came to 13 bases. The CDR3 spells CASSLLTNHNEQFF. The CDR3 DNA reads TGTGCCAGCAGTCTCCTGACAAATCACAATGAGCAGTTCTTC.

The CDR3 here is CASSLTPTGYGYTF. In DNA, the CDR3 is TGTGCCAGCAGCTTAACGCCGACAGGGTATGGCTACACCTTC. The chain links TRBV11-3 to TRBJ1-2; 7 bases fit TRBD1. The germline V gene encodes CDR1 SGHNT and CDR2 YENEEA. This CDR3 spans 14 amino acids. V was pared by 2 bases and J by 5 bases, with 5 bases of the junction left unmatched.

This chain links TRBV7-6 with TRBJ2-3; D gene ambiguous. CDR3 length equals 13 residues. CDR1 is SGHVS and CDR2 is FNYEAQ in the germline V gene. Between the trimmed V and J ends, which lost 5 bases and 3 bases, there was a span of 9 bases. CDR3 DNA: TGTGCCAGCAGCGATGTGGGAACAGATACGCAGTATTTT. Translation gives CASSDVGTDTQYF.

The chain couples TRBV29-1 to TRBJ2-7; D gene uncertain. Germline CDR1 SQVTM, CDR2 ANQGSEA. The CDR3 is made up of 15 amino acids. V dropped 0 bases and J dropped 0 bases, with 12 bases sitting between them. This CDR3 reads CSVEDQQRSSYEQYF. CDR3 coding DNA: TGCAGCGTTGAAGATCAACAGAGAAGCTCCTACGAGCAGTACTTC.

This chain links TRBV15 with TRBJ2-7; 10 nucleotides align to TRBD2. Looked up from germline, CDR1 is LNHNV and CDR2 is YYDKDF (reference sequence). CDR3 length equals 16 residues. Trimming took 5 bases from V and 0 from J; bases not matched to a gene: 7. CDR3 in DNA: TGTGCCACCAGCGGCCCAGGACTAGCGGCCTCCTACGAGCAGTACTTC. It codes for CATSGPGLAASYEQYF.

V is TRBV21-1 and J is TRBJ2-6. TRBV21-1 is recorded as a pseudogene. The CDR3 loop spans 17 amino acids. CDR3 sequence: CASSRFVGESGANVLTF. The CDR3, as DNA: TGTGCCAGCAGCAGGTTCGTCGGGGAGTCTGGGGCCAACGTCCTGACTTTC.

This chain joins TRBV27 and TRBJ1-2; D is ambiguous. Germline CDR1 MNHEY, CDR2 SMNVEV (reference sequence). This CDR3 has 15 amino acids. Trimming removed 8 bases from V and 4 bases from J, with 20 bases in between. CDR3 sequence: CASHEGGGAGYGYTF. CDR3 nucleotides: TGTGCCAGCCATGAAGGTGGCGGCGCCGGCTATGGCTACACCTTC.

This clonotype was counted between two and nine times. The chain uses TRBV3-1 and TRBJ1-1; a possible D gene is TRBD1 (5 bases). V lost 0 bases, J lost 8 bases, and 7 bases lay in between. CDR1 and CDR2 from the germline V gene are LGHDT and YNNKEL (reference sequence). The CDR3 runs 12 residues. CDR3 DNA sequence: TGTGCCAGCAGCCAAGAGACAGCGGAAGCTTTCTTT. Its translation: CASSQETAEAFF.

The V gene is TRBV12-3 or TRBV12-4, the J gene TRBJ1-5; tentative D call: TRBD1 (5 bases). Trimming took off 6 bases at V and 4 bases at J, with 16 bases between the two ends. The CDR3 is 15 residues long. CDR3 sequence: CASSERDGFNQPQHF. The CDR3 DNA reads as TGTGCCAGCAGCGAGCGGGACGGTTTTAATCAGCCCCAGCATTTT.

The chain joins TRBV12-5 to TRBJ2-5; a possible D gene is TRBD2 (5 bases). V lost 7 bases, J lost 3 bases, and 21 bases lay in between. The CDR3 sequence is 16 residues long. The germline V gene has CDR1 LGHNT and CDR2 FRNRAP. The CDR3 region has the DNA TGTGCTAGTGCCGACCGACCCGGGCAGCGGAAAGAGACCCAGTACTTC. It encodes CASADRPGQRKETQYF.

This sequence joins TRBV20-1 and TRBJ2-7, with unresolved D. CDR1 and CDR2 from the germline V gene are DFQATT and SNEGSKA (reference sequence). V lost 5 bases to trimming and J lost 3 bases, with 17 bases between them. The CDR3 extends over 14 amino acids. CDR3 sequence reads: CSAPIRLLDYEQYF. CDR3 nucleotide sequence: TGCAGTGCTCCCATCCGCCTACTCGACTACGAGCAGTACTTC.

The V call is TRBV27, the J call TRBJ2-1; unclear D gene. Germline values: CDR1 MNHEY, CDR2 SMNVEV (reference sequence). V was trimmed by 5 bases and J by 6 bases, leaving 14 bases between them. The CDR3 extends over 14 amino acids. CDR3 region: CASSAGSGINEQFF. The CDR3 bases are TGTGCCAGCAGTGCCGGTTCGGGCATCAATGAGCAGTTCTTC.

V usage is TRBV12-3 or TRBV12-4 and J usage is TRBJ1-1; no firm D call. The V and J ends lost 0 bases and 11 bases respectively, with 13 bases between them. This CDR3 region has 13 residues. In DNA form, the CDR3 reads TGTGCCAGCAGTTTAGCGACCCCGAGAGACGCTTTCTTT. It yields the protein CASSLATPRDAFF.

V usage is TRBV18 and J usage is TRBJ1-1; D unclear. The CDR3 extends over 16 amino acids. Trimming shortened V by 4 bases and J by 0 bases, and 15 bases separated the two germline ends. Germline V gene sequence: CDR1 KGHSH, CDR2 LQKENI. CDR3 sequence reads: CASSRRRPFMNTEAFF. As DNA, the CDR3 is TGTGCCAGCTCACGCCGGAGGCCGTTCATGAACACTGAAGCTTTCTTT.

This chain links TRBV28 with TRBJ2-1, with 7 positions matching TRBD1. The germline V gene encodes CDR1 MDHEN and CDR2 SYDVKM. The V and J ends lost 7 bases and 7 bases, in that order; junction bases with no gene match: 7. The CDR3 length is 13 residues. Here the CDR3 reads CASNRDSYNEQFF. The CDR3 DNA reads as TGTGCCAGCAACCGGGACAGTTATAATGAGCAGTTCTTC.

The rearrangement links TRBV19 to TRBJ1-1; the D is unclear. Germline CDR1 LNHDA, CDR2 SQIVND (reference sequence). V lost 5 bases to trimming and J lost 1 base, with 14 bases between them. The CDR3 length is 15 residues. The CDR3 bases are TGTGCCAGTAGTTACATCGCGATTGCGAACACTGAAGCTTTCTTT. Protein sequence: CASSYIAIANTEAFF.